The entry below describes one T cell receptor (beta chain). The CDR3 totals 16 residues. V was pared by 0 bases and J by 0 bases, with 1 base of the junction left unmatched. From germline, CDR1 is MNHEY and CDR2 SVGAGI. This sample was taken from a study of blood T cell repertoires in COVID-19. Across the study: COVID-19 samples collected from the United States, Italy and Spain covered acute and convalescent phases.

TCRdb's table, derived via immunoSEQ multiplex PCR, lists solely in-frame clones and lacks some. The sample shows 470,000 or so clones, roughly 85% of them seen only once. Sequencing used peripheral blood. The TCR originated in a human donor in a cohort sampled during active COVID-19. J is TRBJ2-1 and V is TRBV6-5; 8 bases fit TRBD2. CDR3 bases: TGTGCCAGCAGTTACTCAAGCGGGAGCTCCTACAATGAGCAGTTCTTC. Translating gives CASSYSSGSSYNEQFF.